The rows below give T cell receptor beta chains drawn from one sample of a study of blood T cell repertoires in COVID-19. Generated by immunoSEQ multiplex PCR, the TCRdb table keeps only in-frame clones and is missing some. The repertoire holds roughly 300,000 clones, with about 89% as singletons. The material sequenced was peripheral blood. The receptors derive from a woman aged 25 to 39 with COVID-19, enrolled during active disease. Both conserved end residues are part of each CDR3. The D gene is left open where the match is weak. Expanded clones are given a class, and other clones once, few, many or no size at all.

NA	TRBJ2-2	TRBV4-2	NA	TGTGCCAGCAGCCAAGTTCCCAGCGGGTTCACCGGGGAGCTGTTTTTT	CASSQVPSGFTGELFF
NA	TRBJ1-6	TRBV24-1	NA	TGTGCCACCAGGACGGGGGGCAATTCACCCCTCCACTTT	CATRTGGNSPLHF
TRBD1	TRBJ1-2	TRBV12-3/TRBV12-4	NA	TGTGCCAGCAGTTTAGTGGAGGGGGCTGGCACCTTC	CASSLVEGAGTF
TRBD1	TRBJ2-7	TRBV19	NA	TGTGCCAGTAGTCAAGGGACAGGGGACTACGAGCAGTACTTC	CASSQGTGDYEQYF
NA	TRBJ1-5	TRBV19	NA	TGTGCCAGTAGTATTTTGGGACTAGAGAATCTGGGTCAGCCCCAGCATTTT	CASSILGLENLGQPQHF
TRBD2	TRBJ2-2	TRBV4-2	NA	TGTGCCAGCAGCCAAGAAGTGGCGGGAGGGTACACCGGGGAGCTGTTTTTT	CASSQEVAGGYTGELFF
TRBD1	TRBJ1-1	TRBV5-8	NA	TGTGCCAGCAGCTTGTCCCTGACAGGGACCTCGACTGAAGCTTTCTTT	CASSLSLTGTSTEAFF
NA	TRBJ1-2	TRBV6-5	NA	TGTGCCAGCAGGACGACCCACGGGGCTAACTATGGCTACACCTTC	CASRTTHGANYGYTF
NA	TRBJ1-5	TRBV6-4	once	TGTGCCAGCGGGGAGACGCCCGGGCTATGGCCCCAGCATTTT	CASGETPGLWPQHF
NA	TRBJ1-1	TRBV6-5	NA	TGTGCCAGCAGTCAAAATGCGGGGTTGGACACTGAAGCTTTCTTT	CASSQNAGLDTEAFF
TRBD1	TRBJ2-5	TRBV7-9	NA	TGTGCCAGCAGCCGGGACAGACAAGAGACCCAGTACTTC	CASSRDRQETQYF
TRBD2	TRBJ2-3	TRBV4-2	NA	TGTGCCAGCAGCCAAGAGACGGGTGTATTGGGACTAGCGGGAGTGGATACGCAGTATTTT	CASSQETGVLGLAGVDTQYF
TRBD1	TRBJ1-2	TRBV18	NA	TGTGCCAGCTCCAAGACAGGGCCCAACTATGGCTACACCTTC	CASSKTGPNYGYTF
TRBD1	TRBJ2-7	TRBV19	NA	TGTGCCAGTGGACAGGGGGCAATTTACGAGCAGTACTTC	CASGQGAIYEQYF
NA	TRBJ2-7	TRBV6-5	NA	TGTGCCAGCAGTTACTCGACATTGGGCGAGCAGTACTTC	CASSYSTLGEQYF
NA	TRBJ2-3	TRBV28	NA	TGTGCCAGCAGTTTCCCGGAGGCGGCCACAGATACGCAGTATTTT	CASSFPEAATDTQYF